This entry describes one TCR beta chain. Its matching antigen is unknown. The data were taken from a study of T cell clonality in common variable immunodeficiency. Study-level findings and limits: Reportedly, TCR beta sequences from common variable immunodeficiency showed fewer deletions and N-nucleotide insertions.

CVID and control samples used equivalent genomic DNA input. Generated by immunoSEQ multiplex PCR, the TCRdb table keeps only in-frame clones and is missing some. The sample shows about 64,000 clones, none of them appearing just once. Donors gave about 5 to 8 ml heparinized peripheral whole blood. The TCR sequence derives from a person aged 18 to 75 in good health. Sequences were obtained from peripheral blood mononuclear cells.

The CDR3 here is CASSESTQNYGYTF. The sequenced CDR3 bases are TGCGCCAGCAGTGAGTCGACACAAAACTATGGC. The chain links TRBV10-2 to TRBJ1-2; D uncertain. The CDR3 end is not reached by the read, which stops 3 residues before it; the germline J gene fills it in. The CDR3 is 14 amino acids. V dropped 0 bases and J dropped 2 bases, with 7 bases sitting between them. Germline V gives CDR1 WSHSY, CDR2 SAAADI.